This TCR beta chain was observed in a study of T cell changes during pregnancy in multiple sclerosis. Here immunoSEQ multiplex PCR was the method, and the copy in TCRdb shows in-frame clones only, minus some. The sample lists some 80,000 clones; nearly 95% were seen once. This clone has just one count. The germline gene is not matched at one end of the junction; a read error may be the cause. The germline gives CDR1 SGHVS, CDR2 FQNEAQ. The CDR3 is 17 residues long. The sequence was obtained from a female donor with multiple sclerosis, enrolled in a pregnancy study. The specimen was peripheral blood, collected in the second trimester of pregnancy. V gene TRBV7-8 combines with J gene TRBJ1-5, with a tentative D call TRBD1 (6 bases). The CDR3 DNA follows: TGTGCCAGCAGGTTAGGCAGGGGCCTGTATAGCAATCAGCCCCAGCATTTT. As protein: CASRLGRGLYSNQPQHF.